This note documents a single T cell receptor beta chain sequence. The CDR3 has 16 amino acids. Trimming took 0 bases from V and 8 from J, leaving 14 bases between them. From germline, CDR1 is SEHNR and CDR2 FQNEAQ (reference sequence). Enrollment of patients from Seattle took place during active infection, with longitudinal follow-up. The source of the sample is a study of blood T cell repertoires in COVID-19. Study-wide context: T cells, B-cell-depleted T cells, or PBMCs supplied cDNA or gDNA.

In the authors' methods: Estimation of nucleated cell counts was performed using reference gene primer amplification. Generated by immunoSEQ multiplex PCR, the TCRdb table keeps only in-frame clones and is missing some. For V, J and clone size, that table is used; D and trimming come from the DNA. The sample carries about 530,000 clones, about 89% recorded once. The source of this sequence is a woman aged 45 to 65 with COVID-19, enrolled during active disease. The specimen sequenced was peripheral blood. The gene calls are TRBV7-9 and TRBJ1-6; D perhaps matches TRBD1 (6 bases). The CDR3 nucleotides are TGTGCCAGCAGCTTAGCGTTAGGACAGAGATATTCACCCCTCCACTTT. Translation gives CASSLALGQRYSPLHF.